This T cell receptor (beta chain) was obtained from a study of blood T cell repertoires in COVID-19. At the level of the study: Acute and convalescent COVID-19 samples came from the United States, Italy and Spain. PBMCs, B-cell-depleted T cells, or T cells were the source of the cDNA or gDNA that made up the material.

How the authors handled the data: Amplification of reference gene primers was used by the study to estimate nucleated cell counts. Clones were sequenced by immunoSEQ multiplex PCR, and TCRdb holds only the in-frame ones, with some missing. V and J calls and clone size follow that table, whereas D and trimming were derived from the DNA. The top ten clones hold around 3% of a sample with 150,000 to 200,000 clones, around 90% of them seen once. This clone was observed a single time. The junction departs from germline at one end; a sequencing error may be responsible. Germline lookup yields CDR1 DFQATT and CDR2 SNEGSKA (reference sequence). The CDR3 spans 13 residues.

The sequenced sample consisted of peripheral blood. The clonotype was recovered from a man aged 35 to 55 with active or convalescent COVID-19. The gene calls are TRBV20-1 and TRBJ2-1, with 15 bases aligning to TRBD2. CDR3 coding DNA: TGCAGTGCTAGTAGGACTAGCGGGGGGGAGGAAATCTTC. Protein sequence: CSASRTSGGEEIF.